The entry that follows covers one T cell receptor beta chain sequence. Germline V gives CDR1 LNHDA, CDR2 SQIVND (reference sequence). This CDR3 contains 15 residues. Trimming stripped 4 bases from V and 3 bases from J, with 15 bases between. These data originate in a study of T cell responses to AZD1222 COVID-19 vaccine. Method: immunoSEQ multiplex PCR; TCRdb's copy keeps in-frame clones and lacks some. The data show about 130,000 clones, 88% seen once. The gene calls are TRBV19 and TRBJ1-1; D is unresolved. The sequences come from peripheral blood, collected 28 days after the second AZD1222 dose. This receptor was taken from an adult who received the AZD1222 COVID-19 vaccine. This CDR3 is CASSKGIGPDTEAFF. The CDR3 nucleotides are TGTGCCAGTAGTAAAGGAATTGGCCCCGACACTGAAGCTTTCTTT.